A selection of T cell receptor beta chains follows, all from one sample in a study of OX40 agonist ivuxolimab in advanced cancers. Produced via immunoSEQ multiplex PCR; TCRdb's table is partial and in-frame only. The sample contains 60,000 to 65,000 clones, about 91% of which appear only once. Sequencing was performed on CD4+ or CD8+ T cells sorted from blood, taken in a trial of the OX40 agonist ivuxolimab. These receptors came from an adult with an advanced solid tumor such as melanoma, head and neck, liver or kidney cancer. CDR3s include the opening cysteine and the closing phenylalanine or tryptophan. The order of the fields is J gene, V gene, D gene, clone size, CDR3 protein, CDR3 DNA. D genes are given only for firm matches. Clone size appears in some rows only: once, few, many, or a class for an expanded clone.

j_gene: TRBJ2-1; v_gene: TRBV29-1; d_gene: TRBD1; abundance: .; CDR3aa: CSVVFGTGVNEQFF; CDR3nt: TGCAGCGTTGTTTTCGGGACAGGGGTTAATGAGCAGTTCTTC
j_gene: TRBJ2-1; v_gene: TRBV7-2; d_gene: TRBD2; abundance: once; CDR3aa: CASSLGTSGGDEQFF; CDR3nt: TGTGCCAGCAGCCTAGGGACTAGCGGGGGGGATGAGCAGTTCTTC
j_gene: TRBJ2-7; v_gene: TRBV21-1; d_gene: .; abundance: .; CDR3aa: CASSKTGGSSSYEQYF; CDR3nt: TGTGCCAGCAGCAAAACGGGCGGGTCAAGCTCCTACGAGCAGTACTTC
j_gene: TRBJ2-7; v_gene: TRBV30; d_gene: .; abundance: .; CDR3aa: CAWSVAGRYDEQYF; CDR3nt: TGTGCCTGGAGTGTAGCAGGGAGGTACGACGAGCAGTACTTC
j_gene: TRBJ2-1; v_gene: TRBV9; d_gene: .; abundance: .; CDR3aa: CASSPKNHFRSSYNEQFF; CDR3nt: TGTGCCAGCAGCCCTAAAAATCACTTTCGGAGCTCCTACAATGAGCAGTTCTTC
j_gene: TRBJ1-1; v_gene: TRBV6-6; d_gene: TRBD1; abundance: .; CDR3aa: CASSPTGGAVNTEAFF; CDR3nt: TGTGCCAGCAGCCCGACAGGGGGCGCGGTGAACACTGAAGCTTTCTTT
j_gene: TRBJ2-4; v_gene: TRBV28; d_gene: TRBD1; abundance: .; CDR3aa: CASSSDRQGATKNIQYF; CDR3nt: TGTGCCAGCAGTTCAGATCGACAGGGGGCAACCAAAAACATTCAGTACTTC
j_gene: TRBJ1-1; v_gene: TRBV27; d_gene: .; abundance: .; CDR3aa: CASSLVGGILTEAFF; CDR3nt: TGTGCCAGCAGTTTAGTGGGGGGGATTCTCACTGAAGCTTTCTTT
j_gene: TRBJ1-6; v_gene: TRBV7-9; d_gene: .; abundance: .; CDR3aa: CASSKDRLNSPLHF; CDR3nt: TGTGCCAGCAGCAAGGACAGATTGAATTCACCCCTCCACTTT
j_gene: TRBJ1-5; v_gene: TRBV10-3; d_gene: .; abundance: .; CDR3aa: CAIRSDGDQPQHF; CDR3nt: TGTGCCATCAGGTCGGACGGGGATCAGCCCCAGCATTTT
j_gene: TRBJ2-3; v_gene: TRBV19; d_gene: TRBD2; abundance: .; CDR3aa: CASSTGLAGHTDTQYF; CDR3nt: TGTGCCAGTAGTACGGGACTAGCGGGACACACAGATACGCAGTATTTT
j_gene: TRBJ1-5; v_gene: TRBV28; d_gene: .; abundance: .; CDR3aa: CASSWEGNQPQHF; CDR3nt: TGTGCCAGCAGTTGGGAGGGCAATCAGCCCCAGCATTTT